The 10 T cell receptor beta chains below come from one sample, sequenced in a study of CD8+CD57+ T cells in acquired aplastic anemia. Profiling of TCR beta VDJ combinations and CDR3 sequences used genomic DNA as template. TCRdb used MiXCR to reprocess the reads, holding one entry per CDR3 protein. The table records hundreds of thousands of distinct CDR3 sequences, 65% to 80% of them present only once. What was sequenced was sorted CD4+, CD8+, or CD8+CD57+ T cells (not recorded which) from PBMCs. These receptors were collected from a human donor in good health, serving as a control.

This sequence joins TRBV5-8 and TRBJ2-7; D unclear. V was trimmed by 1 base and J by 3 bases, leaving 11 bases between them. The CDR3 runs to 14 residues. Per the germline V gene, CDR1 is SGHTS and CDR2 is YDEGEE. CDR3 protein: CASSLRGLVYEQYF. DNA of the CDR3: TGTGCCAGCAGCTTGCGAGGCCTAGTCTACGAGCAGTACTTC.

This clonotype appeared many times. The rearrangement uses TRBV9 and TRBJ2-7; D is perhaps TRBD1 (6 bases). V was pared by 3 bases and J by 4 bases, with 17 bases between. Germline V gene sequence: CDR1 SGDLS, CDR2 YYNGEE. The CDR3 runs 15 residues. The CDR3 loop is CASSATPGAFYEQYF. CDR3 bases: TGTGCCAGCAGCGCGACCCCAGGGGCATTTTACGAGCAGTACTTC. Drawing the rest from reference TRBV9 and TRBJ2-7, the complete variable domain is DSGVTQTPKHLITATGQRVTLRCSPRSGDLSVYWYQQSLDQGLQFLIQYYNGEERAKGNILERFSAQQFPDLHSELNLSSLELGDSALYFCASSATPGAFYEQYFGPGTRLTVT.

The chain uses TRBV20-1 and TRBJ2-7; no reliable D call. V was trimmed by 3 bases and J by 2 bases, leaving 20 bases between them. Germline values: CDR1 DFQATT, CDR2 SNEGSKA (reference sequence). The CDR3 covers 16 residues. The CDR3 sequence: CSARITADTETYEQYF. The CDR3 DNA reads as TGCAGTGCTAGGATAACAGCAGACACTGAGACCTACGAGCAGTACTTC.

The chain is built from TRBV7-2 and TRBJ2-3; 8 bases are a match to TRBD1. V trimming: 3 bases; J trimming: 12 bases; junction bases outside the gene matches: 17. The CDR3 totals 16 residues. CDR1 is SGHTA and CDR2 is FQGNSA in the germline V gene. The CDR3 spells CASSLTGDSYEQYQYF. CDR3 in DNA: TGTGCCAGCAGCTTGACAGGGGACTCCTACGAGCAGTACCAGTATTTT.

This clonotype was picked up many times. This sequence joins TRBV30 and TRBJ2-5, with D hard to call. V lost 5 bases, J lost 5 bases, and 9 bases lay in between. Germline-derived CDR1 and CDR2 are GTSNPN and SVGIG (reference sequence). This CDR3 contains 11 residues. The CDR3 reads CAWLDYETQYF. The CDR3 DNA reads TGTGCCTGGTTGGATTATGAGACCCAGTACTTC.

This clonotype was found many times. This CDR3 is missing its conserved last phenylalanine or tryptophan, likely due to a read error. It is unclear where the CDR3 begins or ends on the DNA, so no DNA is shown, and the CDR3 is as TCRdb lists it. V usage is TRBV3-2 and J usage is TRBJ2-7; the table's D call, TRBD2, has no DNA check behind it. TRBV3-2 is labeled a pseudogene. The CDR3 is 13 amino acids long, termini counted. This chain's CDR3 is CAFLAPRLAGGGS.

This clonotype has ten or more counts. V usage is TRBV19 and J usage is TRBJ2-7, with D perhaps being TRBD1 or TRBD2 (5 bases each). With 6 bases removed from V and 2 bases from J, the gap between germline ends came to 11 bases. CDR1 is LNHDA and CDR2 is SQIVND in the germline V gene (reference sequence). The CDR3 extends over 13 amino acids. CDR3: CASSSGRAYEQYF. CDR3 DNA sequence: TGTGCCAGTAGCTCAGGGCGGGCCTACGAGCAGTACTTC.

Regarding this clonotype: One end of the junction does not line up with germline, which may come from a read error. In DNA, the CDR3 is TGTGCCAGCAGCGGAGACGGGAACATTGAGGATTCCTTT. Translating it yields CASSGDGNIEDSF. The chain is built from TRBV7-2 and TRBJ1-1; no clear D. CDR3 length equals 13 residues. The germline V gene encodes CDR1 SGHTA and CDR2 FQGNSA.

This rearrangement joins TRBV7-2 to TRBJ1-6, with D perhaps matching TRBD1 (5 bases). Trimming cost V 4 bases and J 10 bases, with 17 bases left between them. In germline, CDR1 is SGHTA, CDR2 FQGNSA. The CDR3 spans 15 residues. The DNA for the CDR3 is TGTGCCAGCAGCTCGGCAAGGGGACGGAGCTCACCCCTCCACTTT. Translation: CASSSARGRSSPLHF.

This clonotype has just one count. The chain has TRBV10-1 and TRBJ1-2; perhaps TRBD1 as D (5 bases). CDR3 length: 14 residues. Deletions cut 0 bases from V and 4 bases from J, with 9 bases between. Germline CDR1 is WNHNN and CDR2 is SYGVQD (reference sequence). The CDR3 region is CASSESKGIYGYTF. The CDR3 DNA follows: TGCGCCAGCAGTGAGTCGAAGGGGATCTATGGCTACACCTTC.